This T cell receptor (beta chain) was identified in a study of shared clonotypes between healthy human individuals. Study-wide results and caveats: Sharing of clonotypes among donors was expected to vary with sequencing depth.

Notes on this clone: Its antigen is currently unknown.

Splitting the CD4+ cells yielded a CD45RA+ naive subset and a CD45RA-negative memory subset. Trimming removed 4 bases from V and 4 bases from J, with 11 bases in between. The V gene's germline CDR1 is SGHNT and CDR2 YYREEE (reference sequence). This CDR3 comprises 14 residues. Measured with immunoSEQ multiplex PCR; TCRdb has only the in-frame clones, and not every one. The sample includes 850,000 to 1,200,000 clones, under 80% of them seen just once. V is TRBV5-4 and J is TRBJ1-4; weak D call: TRBD1 (6 bases). The clonotype comes from a young man in good health. The specimen was memory CD4+ T cells sorted from blood. Described subset: CD45RA-negative fraction. CDR3 in DNA: TGTGCCAGCAGCCCGGGACAAATTAATGAAAAACTGTTTTTT. Its translation: CASSPGQINEKLFF. Variable domain in full (rest from reference TRBV5-4 and TRBJ1-4): ETGVTQSPTHLIKTRGQQVTLRCSSQSGHNTVSWYQQALGQGPQFIFQYYREEENGRGNFPPRFSGLQFPNYSSELNVNALELDDSALYLCASSPGQINEKLFFGSGTQLSVL.